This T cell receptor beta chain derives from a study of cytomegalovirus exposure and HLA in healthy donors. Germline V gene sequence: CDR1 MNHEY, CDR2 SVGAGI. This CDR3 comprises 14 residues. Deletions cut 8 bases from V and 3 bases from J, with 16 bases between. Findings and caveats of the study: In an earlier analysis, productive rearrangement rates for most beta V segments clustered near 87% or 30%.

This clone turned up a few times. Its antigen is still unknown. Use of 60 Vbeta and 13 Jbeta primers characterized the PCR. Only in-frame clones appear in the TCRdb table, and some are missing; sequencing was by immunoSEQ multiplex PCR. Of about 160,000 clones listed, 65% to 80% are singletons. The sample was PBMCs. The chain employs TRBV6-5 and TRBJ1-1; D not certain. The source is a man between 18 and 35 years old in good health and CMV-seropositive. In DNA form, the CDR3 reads TGTGCCAGCCTCCAGGCACCCTCTGACACTGAAGCTTTCTTT. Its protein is CASLQAPSDTEAFF.